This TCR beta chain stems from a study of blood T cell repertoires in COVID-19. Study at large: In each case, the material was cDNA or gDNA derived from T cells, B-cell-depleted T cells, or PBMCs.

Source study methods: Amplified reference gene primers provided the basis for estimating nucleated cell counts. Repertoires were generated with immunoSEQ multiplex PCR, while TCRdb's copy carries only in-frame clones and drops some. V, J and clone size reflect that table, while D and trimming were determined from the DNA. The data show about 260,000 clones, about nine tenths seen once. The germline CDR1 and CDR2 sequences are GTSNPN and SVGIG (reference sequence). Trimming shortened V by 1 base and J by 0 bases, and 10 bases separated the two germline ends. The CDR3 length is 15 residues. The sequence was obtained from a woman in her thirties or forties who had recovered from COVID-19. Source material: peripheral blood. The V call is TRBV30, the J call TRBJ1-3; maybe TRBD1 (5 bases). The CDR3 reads CAWSERRGSGNTIYF. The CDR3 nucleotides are TGTGCCTGGAGTGAAAGGAGGGGCTCTGGAAACACCATATATTTT.